This TCR beta chain was recovered during a study of CD4+ T cells in melanoma. Overall study results and limits: A reported correlation linked neoantigen-specific CD4+ T cells to CD8+, macrophage and B cell function.

A remark on this clone: Its antigen is not known.

In germline, CDR1 is SGHDT, CDR2 YYEEEE. The CDR3 length is 15 residues. J lost 5 bases, V lost 0 bases, and 5 bases had no gene match. Profiling relied on immunoSEQ multiplex PCR, and the TCRdb table lists in-frame clones only, not all of them. The table includes about 140,000 clones, 80% to 95% detected once. This receptor was identified in a human donor with melanoma. The chain is built from TRBV5-6 and TRBJ2-5; 9 nucleotides match TRBD1. The CDR3, as DNA: TGTGCCAGCAGCTTGGTAGGACAGGGGTCCGAGACCCAGTACTTC. Amino acids: CASSLVGQGSETQYF.